This entry describes one TCR beta chain. This record belongs to a study of cytomegalovirus exposure and HLA in healthy donors. The PCR ran on 60 Vbeta and 13 Jbeta primers. Libraries were prepared by immunoSEQ multiplex PCR; TCRdb keeps only in-frame clonotypes and omits some of them. The sample consists of about 200,000 clones, about four fifths of them appearing once. The sample consisted of PBMCs. This sequence was found in a man aged 25 to 40 in good health and CMV-seronegative.

The DNA of the CDR3 is TGTGCCAGCAGGAAAGGGACAGGGAATAGCAATCAGCCCCAGCATTTT. It yields the protein CASRKGTGNSNQPQHF. The genes are TRBV28 and TRBJ1-5; TRBD1 matches 9 bases. The germline V gene has CDR1 MDHEN and CDR2 SYDVKM. The CDR3 spans 16 residues. Unmatched junction bases numbered 6, after V lost 6 bases and J lost 0 bases.